This T cell receptor (beta chain) is drawn from a study of early T cells in non-severe SARS-CoV-2 infection. Study as a whole: Chains from this unsorted whole-blood bulk RNA could not be paired. Overall study findings and caveats: The study's VDJdb matching favored anti-spike CD8 responses and missed private and CD4 specificities.

This clonotype occurred many times. The antigen remains undetermined. This CDR3 contains 13 residues. V shed 3 bases, J shed 2 bases, and the junction held 3 bases outside the gene matches. The germline V gene encodes CDR1 DFQATT and CDR2 SNEGSKA (reference sequence). Attachment of unique molecular identifiers to individual cDNA molecules was performed. A single record per CDR3 protein comes from TCRdb applying MiXCR to the 5' RACE reads. This table holds tens of thousands of distinct CDR3 sequences, around 7% found once. Sequencing used whole blood. V gene TRBV20-1 combines with J gene TRBJ1-2; 7 bases agree with TRBD1. The clonotype comes from an adult who was a healthcare worker with PCR-confirmed SARS-CoV-2 infection or an uninfected control (not recorded which). CDR3 protein: CSAREGANYGYTF. CDR3 DNA: TGCAGTGCTAGGGAGGGGGCGAACTATGGCTACACCTTC.